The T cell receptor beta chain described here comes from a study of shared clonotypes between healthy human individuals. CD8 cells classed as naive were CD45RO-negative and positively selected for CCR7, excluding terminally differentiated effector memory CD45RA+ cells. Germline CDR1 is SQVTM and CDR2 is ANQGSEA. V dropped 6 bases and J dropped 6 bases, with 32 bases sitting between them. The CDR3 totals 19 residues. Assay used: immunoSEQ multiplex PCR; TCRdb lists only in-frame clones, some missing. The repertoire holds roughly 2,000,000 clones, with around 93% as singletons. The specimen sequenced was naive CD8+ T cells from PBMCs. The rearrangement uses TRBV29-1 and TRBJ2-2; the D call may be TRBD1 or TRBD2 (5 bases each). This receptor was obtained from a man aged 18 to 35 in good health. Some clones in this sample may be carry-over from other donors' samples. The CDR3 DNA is TGCAGCGTCCGTTCGGGGTTAGGGGATCTAATAGGGGTCCCCGGGGAGCTGTTTTTT. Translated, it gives CSVRSGLGDLIGVPGELFF.